These 14 T cell receptor beta chains were sequenced from one sample in a study of identical twins. A single record per CDR3 protein comes from TCRdb applying MiXCR to the 5' RACE reads. The sample records about 690,000 distinct CDR3 sequences, around 6.1% being singletons. Sequencing input: naive T cells sorted from blood. Receptors were obtained from a man aged 18 to 30 in good health.

Many counts were recorded for this clonotype. The gene calls are TRBV10-1 and TRBJ2-1, with 10 bases aligning to TRBD2. From germline, CDR1 is WNHNN and CDR2 SYGVQD (reference sequence). This CDR3 has 17 residues. With 1 base clipped from V and 6 bases from J, the junction kept 9 bases outside the gene matches. The CDR3 here is CASSELASGRSSNEQFF. In DNA, the CDR3 is TGCGCCAGCAGTGAGTTGGCTAGCGGGAGATCGAGCAATGAGCAGTTCTTC.

This clonotype was recorded at least ten times. The chain combines TRBV9 with TRBJ1-4, with a possible D match to TRBD1 (5 bases). The CDR3 length is 15 residues. The germline CDR1 and CDR2 sequences are SGDLS and YYNGEE. Trimming left V 4 bases short and J 6 bases short, with 16 bases between. CDR3: CASSSHGGRDEKLFF. As DNA, the CDR3 is TGTGCCAGCAGCTCGCACGGGGGTAGAGATGAAAAACTGTTTTTT. Supplemented by reference TRBV9 and TRBJ1-4, the full variable domain reads DSGVTQTPKHLITATGQRVTLRCSPRSGDLSVYWYQQSLDQGLQFLIQYYNGEERAKGNILERFSAQQFPDLHSELNLSSLELGDSALYFCASSSHGGRDEKLFFGSGTQLSVL.

The sample holds a few counts of this clonotype. A much larger clone differs by one base, so this may be a read error. This chain links TRBV5-1 with TRBJ2-5; 7 bases line up with TRBD1. The V gene's germline CDR1 is SGHRS and CDR2 YFSETQ. The CDR3 is 13 residues long. Unmatched junction bases numbered 9, after V lost 4 bases and J lost 9 bases. CDR3 coding DNA: TGCGCCAGCAGCAGCGGACAGGCCGAGTCCCAGTACTTC. It encodes CASSSGQAESQYF.

This rearrangement joins TRBV3-1 to TRBJ1-2; weak D call: TRBD1 (5 bases). V lost 0 bases and J 2 bases, leaving 10 bases between the germline ends. CDR1 and CDR2 from the germline V gene are LGHDT and YNNKEL (reference sequence). CDR3 length: 15 residues. This chain's CDR3 is CASSQDPTGNYGYTF. CDR3 bases: TGTGCCAGCAGCCAAGATCCTACAGGAAACTATGGCTACACCTTC.

This clonotype was found a few times. The CDR3 region is CASSLLGPQETQYF. The DNA of the CDR3 is TGTGCCAGCAGTTTATTGGGCCCCCAAGAGACCCAGTACTTC. This sequence joins TRBV28 and TRBJ2-5; D is unclear. CDR1 is MDHEN, CDR2 SYDVKM, per germline. Trimming cost V 1 base and J 1 base, with 7 bases left between them. The CDR3 loop spans 14 amino acids.

This clonotype was counted at least ten times. V is TRBV20-1 and J is TRBJ1-1; 7 bases line up with TRBD1. CDR1 is DFQATT, CDR2 SNEGSKA, per germline (reference sequence). The trim removed 7 bases at V and 4 bases at J, leaving 9 bases unmatched. The CDR3 has 13 residues. The CDR3 DNA follows: TGCAGTGGTACGGACAGGCCGGGCACTGAAGCTTTCTTT. It translates to CSGTDRPGTEAFF.

This clonotype was seen many times. The chain uses TRBV6-2 or TRBV6-3 and TRBJ2-1; TRBD2 agrees at 9 bases. The CDR3 length is 16 residues. Germline assignment: CDR1 MNHEY and CDR2 SVGEGT. Germline trimming cut 4 bases from V and 6 bases from J; bases unmatched to any gene: 10. CDR3 sequence: CASSFPLGSGSNEQFF. The CDR3 DNA reads as TGTGCCAGCAGTTTCCCCTTGGGTAGCGGGAGCAATGAGCAGTTCTTC.

The J gene is TRBJ2-7, the V gene TRBV18, with unresolved D. V was cut by 3 bases and J by 6 bases, with 12 bases left in between. Germline CDR1 KGHSH, CDR2 LQKENI. The CDR3 is 13 amino acids. In DNA, the CDR3 is TGTGCCAGCTCACCGATAGGAACGGGCGAGCAGTACTTC. It is translated as CASSPIGTGEQYF.

In its sample, this clonotype was seen many times. The CDR3 coding sequence is TGTGCCAGCAGTCAAGGGACAGAACTATCCTACGAGCAGTACGTC. It is translated as CASSQGTELSYEQYV. The chain links TRBV12-3 or TRBV12-4 to TRBJ2-7, with 7 positions matching TRBD1. V lost 5 bases, J lost 1 base, and 8 bases stayed unmatched. The CDR3 extends over 15 amino acids.

This clonotype was observed a handful of times. The V gene is TRBV20-1, the J gene TRBJ2-3; perhaps TRBD1 as D (5 bases). The CDR3 extends over 15 amino acids. Germline CDR1 is DFQATT and CDR2 is SNEGSKA (reference sequence). V was clipped by 0 bases and J by 3 bases, with 13 bases between them. CDR3 residues: CSARDPQGWTDTQYF. The CDR3, as DNA: TGCAGTGCTAGAGATCCCCAGGGTTGGACAGATACGCAGTATTTT.

This clonotype occurred many times. This rearrangement joins TRBV24-1 to TRBJ2-5; D is uncertain. V was trimmed by 5 bases and J by 2 bases, leaving 11 bases between them. This CDR3 has 14 amino acids. Germline V gene lookup returns CDR1 KGHDR and CDR2 SFDVKD. The CDR3 here is CATSATDGQETQYF. The CDR3 DNA reads TGTGCCACCAGTGCCACAGATGGACAAGAGACCCAGTACTTC.

This clonotype was picked up a small number of times. V usage is TRBV5-1 and J usage is TRBJ2-1, with 9 positions matching TRBD2. V was clipped by 4 bases and J by 3 bases; unmatched bases: 11. CDR3 length: 17 amino acids. The germline V gene encodes CDR1 SGHRS and CDR2 YFSETQ. CDR3 protein: CASSPGGAGGFYNEQFF. The CDR3 coding sequence is TGCGCCAGCAGCCCCGGGGGAGCGGGAGGTTTCTACAATGAGCAGTTCTTC.

There are a few counts of this clonotype. The V gene is TRBV4-3, the J gene TRBJ2-7, with a tentative D call TRBD2 (5 bases). Trimming stripped 0 bases from V and 7 bases from J, with 13 bases between. The V gene's germline CDR1 is LGHNA and CDR2 YSLEER. There are 14 residues in the CDR3. CDR3 sequence: CASSQDSYGEEQYF. In DNA, the CDR3 is TGCGCCAGCAGCCAAGATTCGTACGGGGAAGAGCAGTACTTC.

The chain is built from TRBV28 and TRBJ2-2, with D possibly matching TRBD2 (5 bases). The CDR3 covers 11 residues. The germline CDR1 and CDR2 sequences are MDHEN and SYDVKM. Trimming shortened V by 10 bases and J by 7 bases, and 10 bases separated the two germline ends. This CDR3 is CATGRVGELFF. The CDR3 DNA is TGTGCCACCGGGCGGGTCGGGGAGCTGTTTTTT.